One T cell receptor beta chain is described in this entry. Assay: immunoSEQ multiplex PCR; the TCRdb copy retains only in-frame clones and omits some. This table holds about 140,000 clones, roughly 84% found once. Participant ages covered about 18 to 95 years across 20 to 25 US areas. Exposed study participants had met a COVID-19 case within 2 weeks before entry. These data belong to a study of blood T cell repertoires in COVID-19. Sequenced sample: PBMCs or T cells enriched from blood (not recorded which). This clonotype was obtained from a man between 65 and 85 years old who had been exposed to COVID-19.

CDR3 protein: CATAPGQGPYEQYF. The CDR3 nucleotides are TGTGCCACCGCTCCGGGACAGGGTCCCTACGAGCAGTACTTC. The V call is TRBV24-1, the J call TRBJ2-7; 9 bases are a match to TRBD1. This CDR3 is 14 amino acids long. Germline-derived CDR1 and CDR2 are KGHDR and SFDVKD. J was trimmed by 2 bases and V by 9 bases; bases with no gene match: 7.